One sample yielded the 27 T cell receptor beta chains listed below, sequenced in a study of technical replicates of blood from a handful of donors. Sequencing was performed with immunoSEQ multiplex PCR; in TCRdb, only in-frame clones are kept and a portion is missing. The sample records more than 75,000 clones, approximately 94% being singletons. Source material: T cells isolated from PBMCs. These receptors all come from a human donor in good health.

The rearrangement joins TRBV30 to TRBJ1-2; 7 positions agree with TRBD1. Losses at the gene ends were 3 bases for V and 6 bases for J; bases not matched to a gene: 4. This CDR3 comprises 12 residues. Germline CDR1 reads GTSNPN; CDR2 reads SVGIG (reference sequence). In DNA form, the CDR3 reads TGTGCCTGGAGAGACAGGGAGAATGGCTACACCTTC. Translated, it gives CAWRDRENGYTF.

This rearrangement joins TRBV15 to TRBJ2-5; tentatively, D is TRBD2 (6 bases). This CDR3 has 14 amino acids. CDR1 is LNHNV, CDR2 YYDKDF, per germline (reference sequence). V dropped 1 base and J dropped 5 bases, with 11 bases sitting between them. This chain's CDR3 is CATSRGRDLETQYF. The CDR3 bases are TGTGCCACCAGCAGAGGTAGGGACTTGGAGACCCAGTACTTC.

The chain links TRBV7-8 to TRBJ2-5; TRBD1 matches 12 bases. CDR3 length equals 15 residues. Germline V gene lookup returns CDR1 SGHVS and CDR2 FQNEAQ. The V gene end was trimmed by 5 bases and the J gene end by 5 bases; junction bases not matched to a gene: 6. CDR3 nucleotides: TGTGCCAGCAGCGGGGGACAGGGGGCCTGGGAGACCCAGTACTTC. Amino acids: CASSGGQGAWETQYF.

The CDR3 nucleotides are TGTGCCAGCAGCAGGACAGTTTTAAGCTATGGCTACACCTTC. Translating it yields CASSRTVLSYGYTF. The chain couples TRBV28 to TRBJ1-2, with D maybe TRBD1 (6 bases). Trimming took 6 bases from V and 4 from J, leaving 15 bases between them. Germline V gene sequence: CDR1 MDHEN, CDR2 SYDVKM. This CDR3 has 14 amino acids.

The J gene is TRBJ1-1, the V gene TRBV16; D gene uncertain. This CDR3 has 13 residues. Germline V gene data show CDR1 as KGHSY and CDR2 as FQNENV. V was cut by 6 bases and J by 1 base, with 9 bases left in between. The CDR3, as DNA: TGTGCCAGCAGTCCACTCGCGAACACTGAAGCTTTCTTT. Translating gives CASSPLANTEAFF. Together with reference TRBV16 and TRBJ1-1, the CDR3 gives the full variable domain: GEEVAQTPKHLVRGEGQKAKLYCAPIKGHSYVFWYQQVLKNEFKFLISFQNENVFDETGMPKERFSAKCLPNSPCSLEIQATKLEDSAVYFCASSPLANTEAFFGQGTRLTVV.

The gene calls are TRBV7-6 and TRBJ1-4, with D perhaps matching TRBD1 (5 bases). Germline CDR1 SGHVS, CDR2 FNYEAQ. The germline V and J ends were trimmed by 1 base and 0 bases, with 6 bases remaining between them. The CDR3 totals 15 residues. The CDR3 spells CASSLVGATNEKLFF. The DNA for the CDR3 is TGTGCCAGCAGCTTAGTAGGGGCAACTAATGAAAAACTGTTTTTT.

V usage is TRBV11-2 and J usage is TRBJ1-3; unclear D gene. The germline V gene has CDR1 SGHAT and CDR2 FQNNGV. V lost 3 bases and J 1 base, leaving 4 bases between the germline ends. CDR3 length: 13 residues. The CDR3 is CASSFVSGNTIYF. Here the CDR3 DNA reads TGTGCCAGCAGCTTCGTATCTGGAAACACCATATATTTT.

V gene TRBV30 combines with J gene TRBJ2-3; D call uncertain. The CDR3 extends over 12 amino acids. The germline V gene encodes CDR1 GTSNPN and CDR2 SVGIG (reference sequence). V was pared by 2 bases and J by 5 bases, with 8 bases between. The CDR3 DNA is TGTGCCTGGAGTCGACTTGGAGATACGCAGTATTTT. Encoded protein: CAWSRLGDTQYF.

The chain links TRBV30 to TRBJ1-2, with D possibly being TRBD1 (5 bases). The V gene lost 0 bases and the J gene lost 6 bases, with 17 bases spanning the gap. Germline values: CDR1 GTSNPN, CDR2 SVGIG (reference sequence). This CDR3 is 15 amino acids long. The CDR3 loop is CAWSVLVGGDDGYTF. CDR3 in DNA: TGTGCCTGGAGTGTATTAGTGGGAGGGGATGATGGCTACACCTTC.

This clone has just a few counts. The J gene is TRBJ1-2, the V gene TRBV18; tentatively, D is TRBD1 (5 bases). Trimming shortened V by 2 bases and J by 4 bases, and 5 bases separated the two germline ends. Germline V gene lookup returns CDR1 KGHSH and CDR2 LQKENI. The CDR3 covers 12 residues. This CDR3 is CASSPDSYGYTF. The CDR3 nucleotides read TGTGCCAGCTCACCAGACAGCTATGGCTACACCTTC.

This clone showed up just a few times. The rearrangement joins TRBV28 to TRBJ1-1; the D is unclear. V was trimmed by 7 bases and J by 5 bases, leaving 14 bases between them. Germline values: CDR1 MDHEN, CDR2 SYDVKM. This CDR3 region has 13 residues. The CDR3 nucleotides read TGTGCCAGCAACCCCCAAGCCCGGACTGAAGCTTTCTTT. Translated: CASNPQARTEAFF.

This rearrangement joins TRBV7-2 to TRBJ2-3, with D uncertain. Deletions cut 5 bases from V and 6 bases from J, with 12 bases between. This CDR3 is 13 amino acids long. Germline V gene lookup returns CDR1 SGHTA and CDR2 FQGNSA. DNA of the CDR3: TGTGCCAGCAGCACTCGACTGCGGGATACGCAGTATTTT. It encodes CASSTRLRDTQYF.

The chain is built from TRBV27 and TRBJ2-7, with TRBD1 identical over 7 bases. The J segment lost 1 base and the V segment lost 5 bases, leaving 5 bases of the junction unmatched. This CDR3 contains 14 residues. Germline CDR1 MNHEY, CDR2 SMNVEV (reference sequence). The CDR3: CASSHDRVSYEQYF. The CDR3 DNA sequence: TGTGCCAGCAGTCACGACAGGGTTTCCTACGAGCAGTACTTC.

Written as DNA, the CDR3 is TGTGCCAGCACCACTCAGGGGTACTATGGCTACACCTTC. Residues: CASTTQGYYGYTF. This chain uses TRBV28 with TRBJ1-2; D might be TRBD1 (6 bases). The germline V and J ends were trimmed by 7 bases and 3 bases, with 12 bases remaining between them. Germline CDR1 reads MDHEN; CDR2 reads SYDVKM. This CDR3 contains 13 residues.

The chain links TRBV27 to TRBJ2-7, with 14 bases that match TRBD2. V was clipped by 4 bases and J by 9 bases; unmatched bases: 14. Germline V gene sequence: CDR1 MNHEY, CDR2 SMNVEV (reference sequence). The CDR3 is 17 amino acids. The CDR3 DNA reads TGTGCCAGCAGTTCCACCCTAGACAGAGGACTAGCGGGAGGGCAGTACTTC. Translated: CASSSTLDRGLAGGQYF.

The chain uses TRBV4-3 and TRBJ1-2; tentatively, D is TRBD1 (6 bases). CDR1 LGHNA and CDR2 YSLEER come from the germline V gene. V gave up 4 bases and J gave up 0 bases, with 15 bases separating them. The CDR3 length is 16 residues. CDR3 region: CASSLAGGFANYGYTF. The CDR3 coding sequence is TGCGCCAGCAGCCTAGCGGGGGGCTTTGCTAACTATGGCTACACCTTC.

The chain is built from TRBV5-1 and TRBJ2-4; D possibly corresponds to TRBD1 (5 bases). The CDR3 runs to 15 residues. Germline CDR1 reads SGHRS; CDR2 reads YFSETQ. V lost 0 bases to trimming and J lost 4 bases, with 11 bases between them. The CDR3 DNA sequence: TGCGCCAGCAGCTTGGTAGATGGGGCAAAAAACATTCAGTACTTC. It translates to CASSLVDGAKNIQYF. Filled out from reference TRBV5-1 and TRBJ2-4, the complete variable domain reads KAGVTQTPRYLIKTRGQQVTLSCSPISGHRSVSWYQQTPGQGLQFLFEYFSETQRNKGNFPGRFSGRQFSNSRSEMNVSTLELGDSALYLCASSLVDGAKNIQYFGAGTRLSVL.

This sequence joins TRBV2 and TRBJ2-7; a weak D match, TRBD2 (5 bases). The germline CDR1 and CDR2 sequences are SNHLY and FYNNEI. The CDR3 contains 12 residues. Trimming took off 6 bases at V and 5 bases at J, with 11 bases between the two ends. This CDR3 reads CASRGSLHEQYF. In DNA, the CDR3 is TGTGCCAGCAGGGGGAGTTTACACGAGCAGTACTTC.

The chain uses TRBV7-3 and TRBJ2-7; 8 bases are a match to TRBD1. The V gene's germline CDR1 is SGHTA and CDR2 FQGTGA. Trimming cost V 3 bases and J 0 bases; bases outside gene matches: 1. CDR3 length equals 14 residues. In DNA form, the CDR3 reads TGTGCCAGCAGCTTTACAGGGGGCTCCTACGAGCAGTACTTC. It is translated as CASSFTGGSYEQYF. Based on the CDR3 plus reference TRBV7-3 and TRBJ2-7, the full variable domain is GAGVSQTPSNKVTEKGKYVELRCDPISGHTALYWYRQSLGQGPEFLIYFQGTGAADDSGLPNDRFFAVRPEGSVSTLKIQRTERGDSAVYLCASSFTGGSYEQYFGPGTRLTVT.

The chain recombines TRBV5-6 with TRBJ1-2, with D tentatively TRBD1 (6 bases). Germline values: CDR1 SGHDT, CDR2 YYEEEE. The CDR3 runs to 14 residues. The V end lost 1 base, the J end lost 2 bases, and 9 bases lay between the germline ends. In nucleotides, the CDR3 is TGTGCCAGCAGCTTGCTGACAGGAAACTATGGCTACACCTTC. Amino acids: CASSLLTGNYGYTF.

The chain employs TRBV6-1 and TRBJ1-1; D is undetermined. The CDR3 sequence is 13 residues long. Germline CDR1 reads MNHNS; CDR2 reads SASEGT. Trimming removed 6 bases at V and 5 bases at J, with 13 bases between. This chain's CDR3 is CASSPPGGTEAFF. The CDR3 DNA reads as TGTGCCAGCAGCCCCCCCGGCGGAACTGAAGCTTTCTTT.

J is TRBJ1-1 and V is TRBV11-2; tentative D call: TRBD1 (6 bases). The CDR3 is 15 amino acids. Germline assignment: CDR1 SGHAT and CDR2 FQNNGV. The germline V and J ends were trimmed by 7 bases and 5 bases, with 20 bases remaining between them. The CDR3 spells CASKRRRTDQTEAFF. The DNA for the CDR3 is TGTGCCAGCAAACGGAGGAGGACAGATCAGACTGAAGCTTTCTTT.

The chain is built from TRBV14 and TRBJ2-7; 9 positions match TRBD2. V shed 4 bases, J shed 7 bases, and the junction held 5 bases outside the gene matches. The CDR3 consists of 13 residues. CDR1 is SGHDN, CDR2 FVKESK, per germline. The CDR3 loop is CASSRLLAGEQYF. The CDR3 DNA reads as TGTGCCAGCAGCCGTTTACTAGCGGGTGAGCAGTACTTC. Filled out from reference TRBV14 and TRBJ2-7, the complete variable domain reads EAGVTQFPSHSVIEKGQTVTLRCDPISGHDNLYWYRRVMGKEIKFLLHFVKESKQDESGMPNNRFLAERTGGTYSTLKVQPAELEDSGVYFCASSRLLAGEQYFGPGTRLTVT.

The V gene is TRBV4-1, the J gene TRBJ2-1, with 8 bases matching TRBD2. CDR3 size: 16 residues. CDR1 MGHRA and CDR2 YSYEKL come from the germline V gene. With V trimmed by 4 bases and J by 4 bases, 9 bases remained unmatched. CDR3 DNA: TGCGCCAGCAGCCCAGAGGTCCCTAGCGGGTACAATGAGCAGTTCTTC. This sequence encodes CASSPEVPSGYNEQFF.

CDR3 DNA sequence: TGTGCCTCTTGGGGACTAGCGGCCTCGGAGGCCGGGGAGCTGTTTTTT. Its protein product is CASWGLAASEAGELFF. The V gene is TRBV30, the J gene TRBJ2-2; 11 bases align to TRBD2. The length of the CDR3 is 16 residues. Germline lookup yields CDR1 GTSNPN and CDR2 SVGIG (reference sequence). V trimming: 7 bases; J trimming: 6 bases; junction bases outside the gene matches: 13.

This clone was recorded only once. The chain has TRBV11-2 and TRBJ2-5; a possible D gene is TRBD1 (6 bases). V was trimmed by 2 bases and J by 2 bases, leaving 15 bases between them. Germline values: CDR1 SGHAT, CDR2 FQNNGV. The CDR3 covers 16 residues. CDR3 bases: TGTGCCAGCAGCTTACAACAGGGTGGTCGACAAGAGACCCAGTACTTC. Translated, it gives CASSLQQGGRQETQYF.

This clone has more than one count but fewer than ten. This sequence joins TRBV30 and TRBJ1-4; TRBD1 aligns across 8 bases. CDR3 length: 15 amino acids. V was clipped by 4 bases and J by 5 bases; unmatched bases: 9. Germline V gene lookup returns CDR1 GTSNPN and CDR2 SVGIG (reference sequence). The CDR3 region is CAWKPGQDRNEKLFF. Here the CDR3 DNA reads TGTGCCTGGAAACCGGGACAGGACCGAAATGAAAAACTGTTTTTT.